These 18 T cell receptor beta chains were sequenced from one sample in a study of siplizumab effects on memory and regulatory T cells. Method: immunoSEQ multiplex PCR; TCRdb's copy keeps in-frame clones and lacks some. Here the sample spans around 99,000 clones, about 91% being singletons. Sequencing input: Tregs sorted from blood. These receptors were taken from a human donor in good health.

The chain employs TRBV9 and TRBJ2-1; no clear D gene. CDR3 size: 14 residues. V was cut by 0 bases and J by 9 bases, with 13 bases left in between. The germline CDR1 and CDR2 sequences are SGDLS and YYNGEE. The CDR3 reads CASSVAEPPREQFF. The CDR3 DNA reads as TGTGCCAGCAGCGTAGCGGAGCCTCCCCGTGAGCAGTTCTTC.

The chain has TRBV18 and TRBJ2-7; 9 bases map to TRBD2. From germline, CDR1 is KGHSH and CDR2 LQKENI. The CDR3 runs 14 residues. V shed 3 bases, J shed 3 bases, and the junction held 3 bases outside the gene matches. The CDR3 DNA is TGTGCCAGCTCACCCGGGACTAGCAGCTACGAGCAGTACTTC. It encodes CASSPGTSSYEQYF. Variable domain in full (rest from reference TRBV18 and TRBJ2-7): NAGVMQNPRHLVRRRGQEARLRCSPMKGHSHVYWYRQLPEEGLKFMVYLQKENIIDESGMPKERFSAEFPKEGPSILRIQQVVRGDSAAYFCASSPGTSSYEQYFGPGTRLTVT.

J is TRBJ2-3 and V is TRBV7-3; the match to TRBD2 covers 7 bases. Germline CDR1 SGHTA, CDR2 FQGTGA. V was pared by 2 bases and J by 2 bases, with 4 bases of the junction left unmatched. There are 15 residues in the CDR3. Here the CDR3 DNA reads TGTGCCAGCAGCTTAGCGGGAGTGAACACAGATACGCAGTATTTT. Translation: CASSLAGVNTDTQYF.

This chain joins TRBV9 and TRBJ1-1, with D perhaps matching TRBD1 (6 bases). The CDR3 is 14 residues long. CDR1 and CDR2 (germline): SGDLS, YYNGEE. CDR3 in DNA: TGTGCTACAACCGAGTACAGGGTCGTCACTGAAGCTTTCTTT. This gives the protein CATTEYRVVTEAFF.

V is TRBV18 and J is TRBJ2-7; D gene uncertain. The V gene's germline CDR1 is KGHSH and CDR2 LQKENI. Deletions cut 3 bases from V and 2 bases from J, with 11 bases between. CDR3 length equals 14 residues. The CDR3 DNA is TGTGCCAGCTCACCGGGCCCCTTTCCCTACGAGCAGTACTTC. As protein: CASSPGPFPYEQYF.

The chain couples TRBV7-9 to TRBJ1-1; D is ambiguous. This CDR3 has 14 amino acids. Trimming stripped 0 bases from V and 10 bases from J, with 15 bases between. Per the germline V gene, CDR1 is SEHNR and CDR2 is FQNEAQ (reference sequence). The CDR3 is CASSLALELSVAFF. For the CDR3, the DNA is TGTGCCAGCAGCTTAGCGTTGGAGCTATCTGTAGCTTTCTTT.

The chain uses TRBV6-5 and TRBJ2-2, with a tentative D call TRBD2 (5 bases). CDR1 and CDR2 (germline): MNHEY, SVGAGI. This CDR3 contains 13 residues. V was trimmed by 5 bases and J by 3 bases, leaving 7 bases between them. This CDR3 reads CASSRGYTGELFF. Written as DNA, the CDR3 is TGTGCCAGCAGTCGGGGATACACCGGGGAGCTGTTTTTT.

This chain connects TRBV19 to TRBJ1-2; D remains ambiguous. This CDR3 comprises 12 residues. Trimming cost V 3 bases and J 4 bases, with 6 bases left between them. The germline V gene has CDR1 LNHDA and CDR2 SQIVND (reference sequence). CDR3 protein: CASSIPGYGYTF. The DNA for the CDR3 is TGTGCCAGTAGTATTCCCGGCTATGGCTACACCTTC.

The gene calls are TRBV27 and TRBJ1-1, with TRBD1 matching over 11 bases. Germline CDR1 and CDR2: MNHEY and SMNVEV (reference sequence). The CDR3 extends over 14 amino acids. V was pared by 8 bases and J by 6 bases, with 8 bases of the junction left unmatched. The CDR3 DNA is TGTGCCAGCTACCGTCGGACAGGGGGCCCTGAAGCTTTCTTT. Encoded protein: CASYRRTGGPEAFF.

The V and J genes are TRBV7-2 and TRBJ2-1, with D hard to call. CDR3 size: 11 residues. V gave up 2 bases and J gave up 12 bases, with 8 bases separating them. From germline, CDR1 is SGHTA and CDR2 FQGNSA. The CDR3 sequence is CASSLTDRQFF. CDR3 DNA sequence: TGTGCCAGCAGCTTAACCGACCGGCAGTTCTTC.

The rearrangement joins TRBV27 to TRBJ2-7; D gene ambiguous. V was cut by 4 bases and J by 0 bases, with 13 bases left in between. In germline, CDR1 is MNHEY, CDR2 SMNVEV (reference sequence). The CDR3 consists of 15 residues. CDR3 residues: CASSSRQTSSYEQYF. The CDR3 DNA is TGTGCCAGCAGTTCCCGGCAGACAAGCTCCTACGAGCAGTACTTC.

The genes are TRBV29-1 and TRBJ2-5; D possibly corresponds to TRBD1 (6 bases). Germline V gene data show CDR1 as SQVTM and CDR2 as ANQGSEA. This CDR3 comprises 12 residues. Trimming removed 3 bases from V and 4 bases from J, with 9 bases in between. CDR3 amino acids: CSVDTDRETQYF. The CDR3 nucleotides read TGCAGCGTTGATACGGACAGAGAGACCCAGTACTTC.

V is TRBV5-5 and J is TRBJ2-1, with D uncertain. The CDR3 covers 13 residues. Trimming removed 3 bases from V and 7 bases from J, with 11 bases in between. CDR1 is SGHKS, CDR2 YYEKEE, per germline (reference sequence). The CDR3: CASSWSIRNEQFF. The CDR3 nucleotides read TGTGCCAGCAGCTGGAGTATAAGGAATGAGCAGTTCTTC. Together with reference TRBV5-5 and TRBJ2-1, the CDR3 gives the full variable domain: DAGVTQSPTHLIKTRGQQVTLRCSPISGHKSVSWYQQVLGQGPQFIFQYYEKEERGRGNFPDRFSARQFPNYSSELNVNALLLGDSALYLCASSWSIRNEQFFGPGTRLTVL.

CDR3: CASSYGTGGTGELFF. The CDR3 nucleotides read TGTGCCAGCAGTTACGGGACAGGGGGAACCGGGGAGCTGTTTTTT. The rearrangement uses TRBV6-5 and TRBJ2-2, with 11 nucleotides matching TRBD1. Per the germline V gene, CDR1 is MNHEY and CDR2 is SVGAGI. There are 15 residues in the CDR3. V was clipped by 2 bases and J by 5 bases; unmatched bases: 1.

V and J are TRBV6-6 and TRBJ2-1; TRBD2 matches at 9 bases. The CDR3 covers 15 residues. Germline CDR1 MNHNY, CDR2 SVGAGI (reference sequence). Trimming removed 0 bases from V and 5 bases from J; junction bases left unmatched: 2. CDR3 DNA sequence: TGTGCCAGCAGTTACTCGAGCGGGAGGCACAATGAGCAGTTCTTC. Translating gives CASSYSSGRHNEQFF.

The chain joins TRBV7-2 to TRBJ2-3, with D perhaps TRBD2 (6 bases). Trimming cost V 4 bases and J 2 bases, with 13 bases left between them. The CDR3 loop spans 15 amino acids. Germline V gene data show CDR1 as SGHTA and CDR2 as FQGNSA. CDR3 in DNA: TGTGCCAGCAGCTCCCGGAGCGGGTACACAGATACGCAGTATTTT. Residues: CASSSRSGYTDTQYF.

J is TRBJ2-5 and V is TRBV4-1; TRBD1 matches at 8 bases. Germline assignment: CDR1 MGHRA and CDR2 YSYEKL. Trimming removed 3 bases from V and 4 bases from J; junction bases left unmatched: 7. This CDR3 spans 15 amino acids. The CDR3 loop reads CASSHRTGRRETQYF. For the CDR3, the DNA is TGCGCCAGCAGCCACCGGACAGGGCGGAGAGAGACCCAGTACTTC.

CDR3 DNA sequence: TGCGCCAGTAAGACTGGAGGTGTCGATACGCAGTATTTT. This encodes CASKTGGVDTQYF. The chain is built from TRBV5-1 and TRBJ2-3; a possible D gene is TRBD2 (5 bases). In germline, CDR1 is SGHRS, CDR2 YFSETQ. The length of the CDR3 is 13 residues. Trimming stripped 8 bases from V and 6 bases from J, with 16 bases between.